This TCR beta chain was documented in a study of T cells in Graves' hyperthyroidism and ophthalmopathy. Overall study results and limits: Ophthalmopathy stood apart from stable hyperthyroidism in a 13 V-J model. Most expanded thyroid clonotypes above 0.001 recurred in blood.

Aged 18 to 65, the patients had hyperthyroidism that was newly diagnosed and had lasted under 2 months. Authors of the study amplified TCR beta CDR3 regions from RNA transcripts. The study used the HTBI primer set for a first-round RT-PCR of the TCR CDR3. TCRdb itself ran the multiplex PCR reads through MiXCR, one entry per CDR3 protein. The table has about 350,000 distinct CDR3 sequences, approximately 15% seen once. The sample holds many counts of this clonotype. Its cognate antigen is unknown. The origin of this receptor is a young woman with Graves' hyperthyroidism. Specimen: blood.

In DNA form, the CDR3 reads TGTGCCAGCAGTTTAGTGGGGGGGTTAGACGAGCAGTACTTC. Its protein product is CASSLVGGLDEQYF. The chain joins TRBV12-3 or TRBV12-4 to TRBJ2-7; 7 bases match TRBD2. This CDR3 is 14 amino acids long. V lost 1 base and J lost 5; bases outside the gene matches: 5.